This record looks at one TCR beta chain sequence and its context. This clone showed up just a few times. Nothing much larger sits one base from this clone, and base qualities are not available. CDR3 length: 16 amino acids, cysteine to phenylalanine. The sequence is cut down to CDR3 DNA, 48 bases in frame from base 1. In the germline V gene, CDR1 corresponds to MNHNS and CDR2 to SASEGT. V was cut back by 3 bases and J by 1 base, leaving a gap of 13 bases between them. These data belong to a study of graft-versus-host responses after intestinal transplantation (dated by TCRdb to the early 2020s). Looking at the study overall: Recipients received multivisceral, liver-intestinal, or isolated intestinal transplants. Every recipient was given anti-thymocyte globulin induction, then maintenance tacrolimus and steroids for about three years. Bulk TCR-beta CDR3 sequencing was used to track graft-versus-host and host-versus-graft alloreactive T cell clones in the graft, circulation and bone marrow after intestinal transplantation. Alloreactive clones were identified by sequencing pre-transplant mixed lymphocyte reaction products and comparing them with unstimulated pre-transplant donor and recipient T cells. The cohort enrolled some 23 intestinal transplant recipients including one retransplant, and a few patients lacking pretransplant specimens were excluded. A peak of at least 4% donor T cells among recipient peripheral blood mononuclear cells was the definition used for donor T cell macrochimerism. Rather than being sequenced by the commercial service, samples from three later patients were sequenced in-house on an Illumina MiSeq and processed with MiXCR. Points the paper makes about the study in general: GvH clones were found in recipient bone marrow, and some of the GvH clones appeared earlier in ileal mucosa or blood, which is consistent with an intestinal mucosal origin. Conclusions were limited by the relatively low number and heterogeneity of intestinal transplant patients. Early after transplant, peak levels of circulating GvH clones were associated with declines in HvG clones. In the allografts of patients with donor T cell macrochimerism, GvH to HvG T cell clonal ratios were high.

Libraries were prepared through the immunoSEQ multiplex PCR assay. For most patients, genomic DNA was isolated with the Qiagen DNeasy Blood and Tissue Kit and shipped frozen to Adaptive Biotechnologies for TCR sequencing. Adaptive Biotechnologies carried out high-throughput TCR-beta CDR3 sequencing of genomic DNA for most patients. Per the authors' processing: TCR sequencing data were retrieved from Adaptive's ImmunoSEQ software for some 19 patients, whereas a few other patients were processed with MiXCR and VDJtools. To correct CD4 versus CD8 sorting errors, any sequence found in both subsets at a frequency ratio below 5:1 was removed. CDR3 nucleotide sequences shared between donor and recipient were removed because the origin of such sequences could not be assigned. To be classed as alloreactive, a clone needed at least 2-fold expansion over unstimulated cells and a minimum CFSE-low frequency of 0.002% (template counts) or 0.001% (read counts). Clones were considered mappable if detected in sequenced pre-transplant spleen, lymph node, or MLR CFSE-low populations of the donor or recipient. The cumulative frequency of alloreactive clones was calculated as a percentage of all sequences, weighted by copy number. The immuneACCESS repertoire file appears here via TCRdb, limited to in-frame rearrangements. These files lack a portion of the clones; in checked studies, under half of the deficit traces to unresolved V genes, and the cause of the others is not known. V, J and clone size derive from that table, while D and trimming were established from the DNA sequence. The sample records over 15,000 clones, around a third of which are singletons. The ten largest clones take up 3% to 4% of the sample.

The time point label on this specimen signifies: cells obtained before transplantation from donor or recipient. In the mixed lymphocyte reactions, about 200,000 CFSE-labeled pre-transplant responders were plated with about 200,000 irradiated violet-dye-labeled stimulators and cultured for approximately 6 days. Proliferating CD3+CD4+CFSE-low and CD3+CD8+CFSE-low responder cells were FACS-sorted on a BD Influx sorter after the mixed lymphocyte reaction. Recombination connected TRBV6-1 to TRBJ2-1; TRBD1 is a weak D gene call, 5 bases matching. The sequences come from alloreactive CD4+ T cells from a mixed lymphocyte reaction culture, collected before intestinal transplant. Taken with the paper, the label for cell subset or site translates to: CFSE-low proliferating T cells sorted from approximately 6-day pre-transplant mixed lymphocyte reaction (GvH or HvG direction). The source is a human patient who received an intestinal transplant. The CDR3: CASSEQGLGSYNEQFF. The DNA reads as follows: TGTGCCAGCAGTGAGCAGGGTCTGGGGTCCTACAATGAGCAGTTCTTC.